The 16 T cell receptor beta chains in this list originate from one sample, sequenced in a study of CD8+CD57+ T cells in acquired aplastic anemia. TCR beta VDJ combinations and CDR3 sequences were profiled from genomic DNA. TCRdb reanalysed the reads using MiXCR and keeps one entry per CDR3 protein. The sample consists of 100,000 to 150,000 distinct CDR3 sequences, roughly 50% of them appearing once. The sequenced sample was sorted CD4+, CD8+, or CD8+CD57+ T cells (not recorded which) from PBMCs. The source is a human donor in good health, serving as a control.

The sample holds a few counts of this clonotype. The rearrangement joins TRBV12-3 or TRBV12-4 to TRBJ2-1; the match to TRBD1 covers 7 bases. V gave up 2 bases and J gave up 3 bases; unmatched junction bases: 13. The CDR3 length is 18 residues. The CDR3: CASSLLEGETGIYNEQFF. The CDR3 coding sequence is TGTGCCAGCAGTTTACTCGAAGGGGAGACAGGGATCTACAATGAGCAGTTCTTC.

The J gene is TRBJ1-2, the V gene TRBV19, with 9 bases matching TRBD1. Looked up from germline, CDR1 is LNHDA and CDR2 is SQIVND (reference sequence). Unmatched junction bases numbered 9, after V lost 2 bases and J lost 5 bases. CDR3 size: 16 residues. The CDR3 here is CASSIFSSGTGYGYTF. CDR3 nucleotides: TGTGCCAGTAGTATATTTTCGTCCGGGACAGGGTATGGCTACACCTTC. Variable domain in full (rest from reference TRBV19 and TRBJ1-2): DGGITQSPKYLFRKEGQNVTLSCEQNLNHDAMYWYRQDPGQGLRLIYYSQIVNDFQKGDIAEGYSVSREKKESFPLTVTSAQKNPTAFYLCASSIFSSGTGYGYTFGSGTRLTVV.

This clonotype was counted many times. V and J are TRBV4-2 and TRBJ2-1; TRBD2 matches 10 bases. The germline V gene has CDR1 LGHNA and CDR2 YNFKEQ. V shed 3 bases, J shed 7 bases, and the junction held 9 bases outside the gene matches. The CDR3 is 16 amino acids. CDR3 residues: CASSHAKRGGWNEQFF. In DNA form, the CDR3 reads TGTGCCAGCAGCCATGCTAAGCGGGGGGGCTGGAATGAGCAGTTCTTC.

V gene TRBV20-1 combines with J gene TRBJ2-7, with TRBD2 matching over 12 bases. This CDR3 contains 15 residues. Trimming cost V 6 bases and J 7 bases; bases outside gene matches: 13. Germline V lookup: CDR1 DFQATT, CDR2 SNEGSKA (reference sequence). CDR3 in DNA: TGCAGTGCCAGCCAGAACGGACTAGCGGGGTGGGAGCAGTACTTC. Residues: CSASQNGLAGWEQYF.

CDR3 amino acids: CAISDAPNTGELFF. As DNA, the CDR3 is TGTGCCATCAGTGACGCCCCGAACACCGGGGAGCTGTTTTTT. V usage is TRBV10-3 and J usage is TRBJ2-2; D gene unclear. The V end lost 3 bases, the J end lost 0 bases, and 5 bases lay between the germline ends. The CDR3 extends over 14 amino acids. Germline CDR1 and CDR2: ENHRY and SYGVKD.

The chain links TRBV24-1 to TRBJ2-3, with D possibly called TRBD1 or TRBD2 (5 bases each). CDR1 and CDR2 (germline): KGHDR, SFDVKD. V was trimmed by 5 bases and J by 4 bases, leaving 9 bases between them. CDR3 length equals 13 residues. CDR3 coding DNA: TGTGCCACCAGTGTGGGGCGGGCAGATACGCAGTATTTT. Translated, it gives CATSVGRADTQYF.

The CDR3 sequence: CASSRTGGTSEAFF. CDR3 bases: TGTGCCAGTAGTCGCACAGGGGGCACGAGTGAAGCTTTCTTT. The chain recombines TRBV19 with TRBJ1-1; 9 nucleotides line up with TRBD1. The junction had 8 bases not matched to a gene; V was cut back by 5 bases and J by 7 bases. This CDR3 is 14 amino acids long. Per the germline V gene, CDR1 is LNHDA and CDR2 is SQIVND (reference sequence).

The chain links TRBV7-6 to TRBJ2-3, with 8 bases fitting TRBD2. The V and J ends lost 5 bases and 4 bases, in that order; junction bases with no gene match: 11. The germline V gene encodes CDR1 SGHVS and CDR2 FNYEAQ. The CDR3 covers 16 residues. CDR3: CASSSSSGVGADTQYF. Here the CDR3 DNA reads TGTGCCAGCAGCAGCAGTAGCGGGGTCGGTGCAGATACGCAGTATTTT.

In this sample, this clonotype turned up many times. The chain joins TRBV20-1 to TRBJ1-5; 8 bases line up with TRBD1. The germline CDR1 and CDR2 sequences are DFQATT and SNEGSKA (reference sequence). Trimming took 2 bases from V and 6 from J; bases not matched to a gene: 15. The CDR3 is made up of 17 amino acids. The CDR3 DNA is TGCAGTGCTAGACCGTCCCAGGGGGCAGTTTTGGGTCAGCCCCAGCATTTT. Protein sequence: CSARPSQGAVLGQPQHF.

Concerning this clonotype itself: A read error may produce the germline difference seen at one junction end. V gene TRBV20-1 combines with J gene TRBJ1-6, with 7 bases matching TRBD1. Germline assignment: CDR1 DFQATT and CDR2 SNEGSKA (reference sequence). The CDR3 length is 13 residues. CDR3: CSARDDRERGFRF. The DNA for the CDR3 is TGCAGTGCTAGAGATGACAGGGAAAGGGGTTTTCGCTTT.

Turning to this clonotype: At one end the junction does not follow the germline gene, possibly because of a read error. J is TRBJ1-5 and V is TRBV25-1; D call uncertain. This CDR3 is 14 amino acids long. CDR1 MGHDK and CDR2 SYGVNS come from the germline V gene. In DNA, the CDR3 is TGTGCCAGCGGTGAACGAAACTACTATCAGTCCCAGCATTTT. It specifies CASGERNYYQSQHF.

In regard to this clonotype: This sequence may be a read error, since a much larger clone differs from it by one base. J is TRBJ1-5 and V is TRBV18, with D perhaps TRBD1 (6 bases). This CDR3 has 14 amino acids. The germline V gene encodes CDR1 KGHSH and CDR2 LQKENI. V was cut by 2 bases and J by 9 bases, with 14 bases left in between. The CDR3 DNA sequence: TGTGCCAGCTCACCAGGGGGCCCTGATCCGCCCCAGCATTTT. Translating gives CASSPGGPDPPQHF.

This clonotype was seen many times. This sequence joins TRBV4-2 and TRBJ2-7; 8 bases are shared with TRBD1. The CDR3 covers 17 residues. With V trimmed by 4 bases and J by 0 bases, 11 bases remained unmatched. Germline CDR1 and CDR2: LGHNA and YNFKEQ. CDR3 sequence (DNA): TGTGCCAGCAGCCCACGGCCCACAGGGGGTCTCTCCTACGAGCAGTACTTC. This translates into CASSPRPTGGLSYEQYF.

This clonotype came up a few times. Since a much larger clone is just one base distant, this may be a read error. The J gene is TRBJ2-3, the V gene TRBV6-2 or TRBV6-3, with a possible D match to TRBD2 (6 bases). CDR3 length: 16 amino acids. V was shortened by 0 bases and J by 2 bases, with 12 bases between the two germline ends. Germline assignment: CDR1 MNHEY and CDR2 SVGEGT. CDR3 amino acids: CASSYSSWGDTDTQYF. CDR3 nucleotides: TGTGCCAGCAGTTACTCTTCGTGGGGGGACACAGATACGCAGTATTTT.

The J gene is TRBJ2-1, the V gene TRBV20-1, with 9 nucleotides matching TRBD2. J lost 7 bases, V lost 4 bases, and 11 bases had no gene match. CDR1 and CDR2 (germline): DFQATT, SNEGSKA (reference sequence). The CDR3 is 15 residues long. The CDR3 sequence is CSAMRLAEGGNEQFF. CDR3 in DNA: TGCAGTGCTATGAGACTAGCGGAAGGTGGGAATGAGCAGTTCTTC.

The sample holds many counts of this clonotype. This sequence joins TRBV10-3 and TRBJ1-5; weak D call: TRBD1 (5 bases). V was cut by 5 bases and J by 7 bases, with 12 bases left in between. CDR3 length: 13 amino acids. CDR1 is ENHRY and CDR2 is SYGVKD in the germline V gene. In nucleotides, the CDR3 is TGTGCCATCAGTCCCTGGGGGGACCAGCCCCAGCATTTT. Translated: CAISPWGDQPQHF.